This TCR beta chain is drawn from a study of blood T cell repertoires in COVID-19. The germline V gene encodes CDR1 SGHTA and CDR2 FQGTGA. This CDR3 contains 12 residues. V was trimmed by 7 bases and J by 6 bases, leaving 12 bases between them. How the authors handled the data: Scientists estimated how many nucleated cells there were by amplifying reference gene primers. The protocol was immunoSEQ multiplex PCR, while the TCRdb copy is restricted to in-frame clones and leaves out a portion. V and J calls and clone size come straight from that table; D and trimming were deduced from the DNA. The sample yields roughly 500,000 clones, 75% to 90% seen once.

The specimen sequenced was peripheral blood. V and J are TRBV7-3 and TRBJ1-1; D gene uncertain. This sequence was found in a human donor in a cohort sampled during active COVID-19. In nucleotides, the CDR3 is TGTGCCAGCACCATACCCGGGTCTGAAGCTTTCTTT. This translates into CASTIPGSEAFF.